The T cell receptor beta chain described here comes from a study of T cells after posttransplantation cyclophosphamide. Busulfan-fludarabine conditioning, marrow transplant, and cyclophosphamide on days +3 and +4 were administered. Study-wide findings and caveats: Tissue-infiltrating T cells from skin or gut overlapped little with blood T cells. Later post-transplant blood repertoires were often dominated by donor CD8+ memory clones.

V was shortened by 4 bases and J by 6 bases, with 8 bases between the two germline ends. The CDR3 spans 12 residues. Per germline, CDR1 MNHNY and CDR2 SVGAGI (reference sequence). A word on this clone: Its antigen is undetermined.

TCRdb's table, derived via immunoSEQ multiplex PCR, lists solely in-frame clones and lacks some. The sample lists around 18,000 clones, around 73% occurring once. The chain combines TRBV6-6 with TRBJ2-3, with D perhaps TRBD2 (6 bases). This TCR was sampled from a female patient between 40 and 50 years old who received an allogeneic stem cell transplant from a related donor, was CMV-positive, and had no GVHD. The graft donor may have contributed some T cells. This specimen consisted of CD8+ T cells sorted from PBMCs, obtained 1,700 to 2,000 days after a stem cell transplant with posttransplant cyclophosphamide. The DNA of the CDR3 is TGTGCCAGCAGTTTTCGGGGGGATACGCAGTATTTT. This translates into CASSFRGDTQYF.